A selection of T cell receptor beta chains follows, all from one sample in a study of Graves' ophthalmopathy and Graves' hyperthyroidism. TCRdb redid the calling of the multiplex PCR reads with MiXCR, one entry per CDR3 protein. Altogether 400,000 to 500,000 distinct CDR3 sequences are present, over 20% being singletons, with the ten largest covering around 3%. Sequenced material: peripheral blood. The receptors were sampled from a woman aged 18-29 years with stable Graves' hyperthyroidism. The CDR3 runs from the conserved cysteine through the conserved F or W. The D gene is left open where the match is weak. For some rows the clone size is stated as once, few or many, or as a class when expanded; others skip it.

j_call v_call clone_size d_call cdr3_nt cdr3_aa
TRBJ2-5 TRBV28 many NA TGTGCCAGCAGCCGCCCGTGGGAGACCCAGTACTTC CASSRPWETQYF
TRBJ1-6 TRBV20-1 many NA TGCAGTGCCTCGTCCGGGACCCAGGGAAATTCACCCCTCCACTTT CSASSGTQGNSPLHF
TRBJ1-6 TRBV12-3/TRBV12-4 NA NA NA CASSRAGSTQYFGPGNSPLHF
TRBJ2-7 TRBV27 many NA TGTGCCAGCTATCGGCATGCGGACGGCGAGCAGTACTTC CASYRHADGEQYF
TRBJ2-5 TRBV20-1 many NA TGCAGTGCTAGATCGAGCGGACAAGAGACCCAGTACTTC CSARSSGQETQYF
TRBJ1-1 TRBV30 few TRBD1 TGTGCCCCGACAGGGGGTTATACTGAAGCTTTCTTT CAPTGGYTEAFF
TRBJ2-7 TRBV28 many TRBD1 TGTGCCAGCAGTTTAAAGCCCCCCCACGCAGGGGGAGTCGGGCAGTACTTC CASSLKPPHAGGVGQYF
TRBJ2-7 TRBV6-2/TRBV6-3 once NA TGTGCCAGCAGCCCTGGTCGAGTACGAGCGCAGTACTTC CASSPGRVRAQYF
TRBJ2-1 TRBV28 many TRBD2 TGTGCCACCTATTTAGCGGGAGGGCAAAATGAGCAGTTCTTC CATYLAGGQNEQFF
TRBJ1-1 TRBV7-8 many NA TGTGCCAGCAGCACCCGACAGAGGGGCACTGAAGCTTTCTTT CASSTRQRGTEAFF
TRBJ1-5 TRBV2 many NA TGTGCCAGCAGTGAAGGTCCAGGGTTTACGCAGCCCCAGCATTTT CASSEGPGFTQPQHF
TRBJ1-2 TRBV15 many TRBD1 TGTGCCACCAGCAGAGATAATATCGGGACAGAGATTAACTATGGCTACACCTTC CATSRDNIGTEINYGYTF
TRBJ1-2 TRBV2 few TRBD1 TGTGCCAGCAGTGAGCGTGGACAGGGGGCGGGCTACACCTTC CASSERGQGAGYTF
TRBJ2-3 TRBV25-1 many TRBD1 TGTGCCAGCAGTGCTTCGACAGGGGGCTTTTTATCGGGCACAGATACGCAGTATTTT CASSASTGGFLSGTDTQYF
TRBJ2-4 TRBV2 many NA TGTGCCAGCAGGTCTAGGGTTGTCGAAAACATTCAGTACTTC CASRSRVVENIQYF
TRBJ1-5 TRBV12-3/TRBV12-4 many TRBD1 TGTGCCAGCAGTTTGGACAGGGTAGGTCAGCCCCAGCATTTT CASSLDRVGQPQHF
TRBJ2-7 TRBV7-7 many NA TGTGCTAGCAGCTTAGGTTCGGGCGGAGACGGCGAGCAGTACTTC CASSLGSGGDGEQYF
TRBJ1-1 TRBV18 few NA TGTGCCAGCTCACCACCGGCCAGGGTGAACACTGAAGCTTTCTTT CASSPPARVNTEAFF
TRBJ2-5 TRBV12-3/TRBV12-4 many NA TGTGCCAGCACCCAATGGGTGGGAGAGAAGACCCAGTACTTC CASTQWVGEKTQYF
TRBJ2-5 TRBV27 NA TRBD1 TGTGCCAGCAGTTGGGGGACAGGGGCTGAGACCCAGTACTTC CASSWGTGAETQYF
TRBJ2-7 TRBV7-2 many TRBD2 TGTGCCAGCAGCCGTATTAGCGGGAGCTCCTACGAGCAGTACTTC CASSRISGSSYEQYF
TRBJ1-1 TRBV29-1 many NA TGCAGCGTTCCCCAAGGTGGACCTTTAGGCACTGAAGCTTTCTTT CSVPQGGPLGTEAFF
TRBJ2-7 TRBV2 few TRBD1 TGTGCCAGCAGTTCACAGGGGGCGAAGGGAGACGAGCAGTACTTC CASSSQGAKGDEQYF
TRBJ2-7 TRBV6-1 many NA TGTGCCAGCACCTCCGGACTATCCTACGAGCAGTACTTC CASTSGLSYEQYF
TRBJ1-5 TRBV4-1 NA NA TGCGCCAGCAGCCATAGACAGGACAATCAGCCCCAGCATTTT CASSHRQDNQPQHF
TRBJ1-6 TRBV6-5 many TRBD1 TGTGCCAGCAGTTACCGGGACAGGGATTCACCCCTCCACTTT CASSYRDRDSPLHF
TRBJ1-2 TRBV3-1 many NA TGTGCCAGCGCCGGTGGCGGGGTGAACTATGGCTACACCTTC CASAGGGVNYGYTF
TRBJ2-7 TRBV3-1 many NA TGCGCCAGCAGCCAAGTGGGTGAGCAGTACTTC CASSQVGEQYF
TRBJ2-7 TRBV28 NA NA TGTGCCAGCGGGCTGAGCAGGGCAGGCGGGCGCGAGCAGTACTTC CASGLSRAGGREQYF
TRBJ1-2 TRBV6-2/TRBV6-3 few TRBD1 TGTGCCAGCAGTTACGGGACAGGGTCTTATGGCTACACCTTC CASSYGTGSYGYTF
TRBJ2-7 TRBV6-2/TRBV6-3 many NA TGTGCCAGCAGTTATGCCTACTCCTTCTACGAGCAGTACTTC CASSYAYSFYEQYF
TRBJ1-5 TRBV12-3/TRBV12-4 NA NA TGTGCCAGCAGTTTGTTGGGGGTGCCGGCCCAGCATTTT CASSLLGVPAQHF
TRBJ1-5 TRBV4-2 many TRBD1 TGTGCCAGCAGCCATGGACAGGGGGCAACGTGGGGCAATCAGCCCCAGCATTTT CASSHGQGATWGNQPQHF
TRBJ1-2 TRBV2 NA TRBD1 TGTGCCAGCCCAGGGGGCGATGCTGGCTACACCTTC CASPGGDAGYTF
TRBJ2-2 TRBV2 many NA TGTGCCAGCAGATTTAGCGAAGGCGGCACCGGGGAGCTGTTTTTT CASRFSEGGTGELFF
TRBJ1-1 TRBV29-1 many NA TGCAGCGCCTGGCCGACAGGAATGAACACTGAAGCTTTCTTT CSAWPTGMNTEAFF
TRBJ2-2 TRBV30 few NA TGTGCCTGGAGTACCGGGACTCCAGACACCGGGGAGCTGTTTTTT CAWSTGTPDTGELFF
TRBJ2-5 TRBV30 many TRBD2 TGTGCCTGGAGTGTCGGACTAGCGGGAGGGGAGACCCAGTACTTC CAWSVGLAGGETQYF
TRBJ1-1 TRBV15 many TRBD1 TGTGCCACCAGCAGAGATCCCCTGAGACAGGGAATAGTGAACACTGAAGCTTTCTTT CATSRDPLRQGIVNTEAFF
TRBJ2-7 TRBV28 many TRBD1 TGTGCCAGCGGGACAGGGGGCTTCTACGAGCAGTACTTC CASGTGGFYEQYF
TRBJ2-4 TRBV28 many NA TGTGCCAGCAGCTCTGACAAAAACATTCAGTACTTC CASSSDKNIQYF